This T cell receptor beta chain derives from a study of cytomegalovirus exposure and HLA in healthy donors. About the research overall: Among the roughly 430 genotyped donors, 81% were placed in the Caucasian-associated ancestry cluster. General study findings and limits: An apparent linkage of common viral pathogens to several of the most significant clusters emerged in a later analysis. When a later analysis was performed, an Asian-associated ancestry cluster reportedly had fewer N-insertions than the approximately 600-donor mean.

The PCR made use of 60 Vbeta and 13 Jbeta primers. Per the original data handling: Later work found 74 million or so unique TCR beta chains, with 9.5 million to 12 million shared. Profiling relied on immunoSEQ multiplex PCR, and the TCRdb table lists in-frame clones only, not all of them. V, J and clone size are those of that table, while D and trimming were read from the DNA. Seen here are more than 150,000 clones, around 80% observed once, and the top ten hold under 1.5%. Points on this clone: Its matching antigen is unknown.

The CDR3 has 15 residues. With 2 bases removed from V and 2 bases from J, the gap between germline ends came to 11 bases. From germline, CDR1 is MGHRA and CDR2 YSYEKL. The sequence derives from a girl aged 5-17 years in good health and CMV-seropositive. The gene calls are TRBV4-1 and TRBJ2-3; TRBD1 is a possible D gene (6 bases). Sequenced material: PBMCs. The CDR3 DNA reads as TGCGCCAGCAGCCAATCGGACAGCTACACAGATACGCAGTATTTT. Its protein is CASSQSDSYTDTQYF.